The rows below give T cell receptor beta chains drawn from one sample of a study of a mutant IDH1 vaccine in newly diagnosed glioma. Data came from immunoSEQ multiplex PCR; TCRdb stores just in-frame clones and leaves some out. Found here are around 31,000 clones, around 90% of them singletons; the top ten hold less than 25%. Their antigens remain unidentified. The sample consisted of PBMCs, taken from a glioma patient whose treatment included an IDH1 peptide vaccine. The receptors stem from a man younger than 30 with glioma. CDR3s include the opening cysteine and the closing phenylalanine or tryptophan. A D gene is named only where the DNA matches it firmly. The size entry is marked missing in some rows and otherwise reads once, few, many or a size class.

cdr3_aa | cdr3_nt | j_call | v_call | clone_size | d_call
CASSLWGSEFYGYTF | TGTGCCAGCAGTTTATGGGGCTCAGAATTCTATGGCTACACCTTC | TRBJ1-2 | TRBV6-5 | NA | NA
CASSSGRGDSYEQYF | TGCGCCAGCAGCTCCGGACGGGGTGACTCCTACGAGCAGTACTTC | TRBJ2-7 | TRBV5-1 | NA | NA
CSVEISRGSLSSYNEQFF | TGCAGCGTTGAAATCTCGCGGGGGAGTTTGAGCTCCTACAATGAGCAGTTCTTC | TRBJ2-1 | TRBV29-1 | NA | TRBD2
CASSHPRGSYGYTF | TGCGCCAGCAGTCATCCCAGGGGAAGCTATGGCTACACCTTC | TRBJ1-2 | TRBV23-1 | once | NA
CASSPQTESYEQYF | TGTGCCAGCAGCCCCCAGACCGAATCCTACGAGCAGTACTTC | TRBJ2-7 | TRBV9 | NA | NA
CAWSVGPSQNTEAFF | TGTGCCTGGAGTGTGGGGCCCTCCCAGAACACTGAAGCTTTCTTT | TRBJ1-1 | TRBV30 | NA | NA
CASSPGGTGYTF | TGCGCCAGCAGCCCGGGGGGGACTGGCTACACCTTC | TRBJ1-2 | TRBV5-1 | NA | NA
CASSKMIAQNGYTF | TGTGCCAGCAGCAAAATGATCGCGCAGAACGGCTACACCTTC | TRBJ1-2 | TRBV21-1 | NA | NA
CASSIGGNTEAFF | TGTGCCAGTAGTATCGGAGGGAACACTGAAGCTTTCTTT | TRBJ1-1 | TRBV19 | few | NA
CASSAGLLNEKLFF | TGTGCCAGCAGTGCGGGACTGTTGAATGAAAAACTGTTTTTT | TRBJ1-4 | TRBV6-1 | NA | NA
CSVGDYEQYF | TGCAGCGTTGGAGACTACGAGCAGTACTTC | TRBJ2-7 | TRBV29-1 | NA | NA
CASSQEAGASYEQYF | TGTGCCAGCAGCCAGGAGGCGGGAGCTTCCTACGAGCAGTACTTC | TRBJ2-7 | TRBV11-2 | NA | TRBD2
CASASPRNTEAFF | TGTGCCAGCGCGAGCCCCCGGAACACTGAAGCTTTCTTT | TRBJ1-1 | TRBV7-9 | few | NA